The clone carrying this TCR beta chain was seen repeatedly, ten times or more. The antigen is not known. This record belongs to a study of CD8 T cells in ankylosing spondylitis. Study-level findings and limits: Reported data indicate significant enrichment of disease-linked clones within matched ankylosing spondylitis synovial fluid.

V lost 3 bases to trimming and J lost 4 bases, with 16 bases between them. Germline V lookup: CDR1 SGHRS, CDR2 YFSETQ. The CDR3 loop spans 15 amino acids. TCRdb recomputed calls from the 5' RACE reads with MiXCR, one row per CDR3 protein. Here the sample spans over 75,000 distinct CDR3 sequences, about 9% being singletons. Sequenced material: blood, either unsorted or a sorted T cell fraction (not recorded which). This sequence was found in a male donor with ankylosing spondylitis or in good health (not recorded which). This chain uses TRBV5-1 with TRBJ1-1; tentative D call: TRBD1 (5 bases). CDR3 sequence: CASSYGGFSGTEAFF. The CDR3 DNA follows: TGCGCCAGCAGCTATGGGGGGTTTTCAGGCACTGAAGCTTTCTTT.